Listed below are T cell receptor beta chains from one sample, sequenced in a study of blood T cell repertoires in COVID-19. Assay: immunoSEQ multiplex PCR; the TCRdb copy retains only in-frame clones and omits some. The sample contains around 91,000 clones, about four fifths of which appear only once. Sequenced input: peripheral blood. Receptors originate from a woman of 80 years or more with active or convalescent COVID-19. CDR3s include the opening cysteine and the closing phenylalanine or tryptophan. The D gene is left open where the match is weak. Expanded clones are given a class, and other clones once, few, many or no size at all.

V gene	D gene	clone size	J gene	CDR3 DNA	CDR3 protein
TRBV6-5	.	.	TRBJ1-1	TGTGCCAGCAGTTCTTCTACGGGACACCCGAACGCTGAAGCTTTCTTT	CASSSSTGHPNAEAFF
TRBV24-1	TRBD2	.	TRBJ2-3	TGTGCCACCAGTGATACAACCTCCGCGGGGGGGAAGGATACGCAGTATTTT	CATSDTTSAGGKDTQYF
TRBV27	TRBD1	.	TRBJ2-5	TGTGCCAGCAGTTTATTAGGACAGGGGGAGACCCAGTACTTC	CASSLLGQGETQYF
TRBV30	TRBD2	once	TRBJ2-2	TGTGCCTGGAGTATTACAGCGGGAGTGTTCGGGGAGCTGTTTTTT	CAWSITAGVFGELFF
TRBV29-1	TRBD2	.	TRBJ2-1	TGCAGCGTCCTTCGCGGGAGCAATGAGCAGTTCTTC	CSVLRGSNEQFF
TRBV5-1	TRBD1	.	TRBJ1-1	TGTGCCAGCAGCTTGGCAGGGCGGCAGGGGGCCCGGAACACTGAAGCTTTCTTT	CASSLAGRQGARNTEAFF
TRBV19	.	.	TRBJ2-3	TGTGCCAGTAACCCTGACCAGGGGATTACGCAGTATTTT	CASNPDQGITQYF
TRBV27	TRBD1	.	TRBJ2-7	TGTGCCAGCAGCCCCAGACAGGGCCCCTACGAGCAGTACTTC	CASSPRQGPYEQYF
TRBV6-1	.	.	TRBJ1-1	TGTGCCAGCAGTGAGGGGCGGCTCATGAACACTGAAGCTTTCTTT	CASSEGRLMNTEAFF
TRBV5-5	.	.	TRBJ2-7	TGTGCCAGCAGCTTAATGCCGGAGGGGCAGCAGTACTTC	CASSLMPEGQQYF
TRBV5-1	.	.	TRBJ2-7	TGTGCCAGCAAACGGGACTACGAGCAGTACTTC	CASKRDYEQYF
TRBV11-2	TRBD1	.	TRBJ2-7	TGTGCCAGCGGCCGGGCGGGACAGGGGAGCCACGAGCAGTACTTC	CASGRAGQGSHEQYF
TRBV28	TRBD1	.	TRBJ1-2	TGTGCCAGCAGTATACGACAGGGCTATGGCTACACCTTC	CASSIRQGYGYTF
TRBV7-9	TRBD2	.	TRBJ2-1	TGTGCCAGCAGCTTAGCGGGACTAGCGGGAGTGGGATACAATGAGCAGTTCTTC	CASSLAGLAGVGYNEQFF
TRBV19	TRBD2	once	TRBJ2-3	TGTGCCAGTACCTCGACGGGGGGGTATACAGATACGCAGTATTTT	CASTSTGGYTDTQYF
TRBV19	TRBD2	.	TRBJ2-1	TGTGCCAGTAGTACGACTCTCCTAGCGGGGGAGCAGTTCTTC	CASSTTLLAGEQFF
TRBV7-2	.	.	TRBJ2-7	TGTGCCAGCAGCTTCCTGACAGGATATAACTACGAGCAGTACTTC	CASSFLTGYNYEQYF
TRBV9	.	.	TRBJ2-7	TGTGCCAGCAGCGTAGAAGCCAGGGGCAACGAGCAGTACTTC	CASSVEARGNEQYF
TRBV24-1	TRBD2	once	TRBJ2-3	TGTGCCACCAGTGACCCCGGGACTAGCGGGAGAGGTGATACGCAGTATTTT	CATSDPGTSGRGDTQYF
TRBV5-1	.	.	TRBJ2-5	TGCGCCAGCAGCCCCGCCTCCAGGCGCGAGACCCAGTACTTC	CASSPASRRETQYF
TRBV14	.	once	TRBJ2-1	TGTGCCAGCAGCCAAGATCCCAGAAGCTACAATGAGCAGTTCTTC	CASSQDPRSYNEQFF